These 32 T cell receptor beta chains originate from one sample sequenced in a study of T cells in Graves' hyperthyroidism and ophthalmopathy. Amplification targeted TCR beta CDR3 regions from RNA transcripts. Initially, a first-round RT-PCR of the TCR CDR3 employed the HTBI primer set. TCRdb called the multiplex PCR reads again in MiXCR, with one record for every CDR3 protein. The profile shows tens of thousands of distinct CDR3 sequences, roughly half of them singletons. The sample consisted of blood. The receptors here all came from a woman aged 40 to 50 with Graves' ophthalmopathy.

This clonotype was seen many times. The rearrangement joins TRBV7-9 to TRBJ1-3, with TRBD1 identical over 8 bases. CDR3 length: 20 residues. The J segment lost 0 bases and the V segment lost 2 bases, leaving 15 bases of the junction unmatched. CDR1 is SEHNR, CDR2 FQNEAQ, per germline (reference sequence). The CDR3: CASSLKGLTGAYFSGNTIYF. CDR3 DNA sequence: TGTGCCAGCAGCTTAAAGGGGTTGACAGGGGCCTACTTCTCTGGAAACACCATATATTTT.

The V and J genes are TRBV7-9 and TRBJ2-2; D remains unclear. Trimming pared 8 bases from V and 9 bases from J, leaving 10 bases between. This CDR3 contains 11 residues. CDR1 SEHNR and CDR2 FQNEAQ come from the germline V gene (reference sequence). CDR3 residues: CASFRPRELFF. CDR3 bases: TGTGCCAGCTTCCGCCCCAGGGAGCTGTTTTTT. Using reference TRBV7-9 and TRBJ2-2 for the parts outside the CDR3, the full variable domain is DTGVSQNPRHKITKRGQNVTFRCDPISEHNRLYWYRQTLGQGPEFLTYFQNEAQLEKSRLLSDRFSAERPKGSFSTLEIQRTEQGDSAMYLCASFRPRELFFGEGSRLTVL.

The V and J genes are TRBV11-1 and TRBJ1-5, with D hard to call. Germline V CDR1 and CDR2: SGHAT, FQDESV (reference sequence). CDR3 length: 14 amino acids. With 5 bases removed from V and 7 bases from J, the gap between germline ends came to 15 bases. CDR3 bases: TGTGCCAGCAGCCTAGGACCGCCGCCGCAGCCCCAGCATTTT. Its protein is CASSLGPPPQPQHF.

This clonotype was seen repeatedly, ten times or more. The chain links TRBV12-3 or TRBV12-4 to TRBJ1-2, with D hard to call. The CDR3 has 12 residues. Trimming removed 6 bases from V and 8 bases from J, with 13 bases in between. The CDR3 region is CASSPDPGGYTF. CDR3 in DNA: TGTGCCAGCAGCCCCGACCCGGGCGGCTACACCTTC.

This chain connects TRBV20-1 to TRBJ2-2; no definite D call. Deletions cut 3 bases from V and 7 bases from J, with 9 bases between. CDR1 and CDR2 (germline): DFQATT, SNEGSKA (reference sequence). The CDR3 totals 12 residues. The CDR3 region is CSASRPIGELFF. Here the CDR3 DNA reads TGCAGTGCTAGCAGGCCCATCGGGGAGCTGTTTTTT.

This clonotype occurred once. The chain carries TRBV18 and TRBJ1-5, with D possibly TRBD1 on 5 matching bases. The CDR3 is 13 residues long. Trimming took off 3 bases at V and 6 bases at J, with 9 bases between the two ends. Germline CDR1 and CDR2: KGHSH and LQKENI. CDR3 sequence (DNA): TGTGCCAGCTCACCGGGGGGGGTTCAGCCCCAGCATTTT. As protein: CASSPGGVQPQHF.

Remarks on this clonotype: As the CDR3 is not closed by the conserved phenylalanine or tryptophan, this likely results from a read error. Because the CDR3's place on the DNA is in doubt, the DNA is left out and the CDR3 is given as listed by TCRdb. V gene TRBV10-1 combines with J gene TRBJ2-1; the table's D call of TRBD2 was not tested on the DNA. From germline, CDR1 is WNHNN and CDR2 SYGVQD (reference sequence). The CDR3 spans 8 amino acids, including both terminal residues. The CDR3 spells CASSGGTS.

This clonotype was observed a single time. The CDR3 loop is CASSLALGGYTF. CDR3 nucleotides: TGTGCCAGCAGCTTAGCATTGGGTGGCTACACCTTC. This chain connects TRBV11-2 to TRBJ1-2; D not certain. Germline values: CDR1 SGHAT, CDR2 FQNNGV. Trimming shortened V by 1 base and J by 7 bases, and 7 bases separated the two germline ends. The CDR3 runs to 12 residues.

This chain connects TRBV20-1 to TRBJ1-1; perhaps TRBD1 as D (5 bases). Trimming left V 4 bases short and J 8 bases short, with 29 bases between. The CDR3 is made up of 17 amino acids. Germline assignment: CDR1 DFQATT and CDR2 SNEGSKA (reference sequence). The CDR3 DNA sequence: TGCAGTGCTACCTTGGGGGGAGGGCCTCTACGGAGCACAGAAGCTTTCTTT. It is translated as CSATLGGGPLRSTEAFF.

The rearrangement uses TRBV5-1 and TRBJ2-5, with 8 bases fitting TRBD1. Germline loops: CDR1 SGHRS, CDR2 YFSETQ. CDR3 size: 15 residues. The ends lost 2 bases at V and 3 bases at J; junction bases unmatched: 6. In DNA form, the CDR3 reads TGCGCCAGCAGCTTCGGGCCGACAGGGGAAGAGACCCAGTACTTC. Translated: CASSFGPTGEETQYF.

The chain recombines TRBV6-6 with TRBJ2-7, with D tentatively TRBD2 (5 bases). The CDR3 totals 11 residues. V gave up 7 bases and J gave up 7 bases, with 11 bases separating them. CDR1 is MNHNY, CDR2 SVGAGI, per germline (reference sequence). For the CDR3, the DNA is TGTGCCAGCACGGAGGCGTCAGAGCAGTACTTC. The encoded protein is CASTEASEQYF.

This chain joins TRBV7-3 and TRBJ2-5, with TRBD1 matching 7 bases. Per the germline V gene, CDR1 is SGHTA and CDR2 is FQGTGA. The CDR3 has 14 amino acids. V was pared by 5 bases and J by 2 bases, with 5 bases of the junction left unmatched. The CDR3 DNA reads TGTGCCAGCAGCCAACAGGGACAGCAAGAGACCCAGTACTTC. It codes for CASSQQGQQETQYF.

CDR3 amino acids: CASRGGGYEQYF. The CDR3 DNA follows: TGCGCCAGCAGGGGGGGTGGGTACGAGCAGTACTTC. The rearrangement links TRBV10-2 to TRBJ2-7, with a tentative D call TRBD2 (6 bases). The CDR3 has 12 amino acids. With 6 bases removed from V and 4 bases from J, the gap between germline ends came to 10 bases. In germline, CDR1 is WSHSY, CDR2 SAAADI.

This clonotype was recorded at least ten times. This may be a read error: a much more frequent sequence differs by one nucleotide. The rearrangement joins TRBV11-3 to TRBJ2-3, with D tentatively TRBD1 (6 bases). The CDR3 spans 15 residues. Germline loops: CDR1 SGHNT, CDR2 YENEEA. Trimming left V 7 bases short and J 3 bases short, with 17 bases between. The CDR3 sequence: CASTAQGIRTDTQYF. CDR3 in DNA: TGTGCCAGCACCGCGCAGGGGATCCGTACAGATACGCAGTATTTT.

This clonotype was picked up one time. DNA of the CDR3: TGTGCCAGCGGACGACAGGGTTATAGCAATCAGCCCCAGCATTTT. It translates to CASGRQGYSNQPQHF. This rearrangement joins TRBV12-3 or TRBV12-4 to TRBJ1-5; 7 bases fit TRBD1. J gave up 0 bases and V 8 bases, and 7 bases lay outside the gene matches. This CDR3 region has 15 residues.

The V gene is TRBV7-6, the J gene TRBJ1-2; a weak D match, TRBD1 (6 bases). Germline V gene lookup returns CDR1 SGHVS and CDR2 FNYEAQ. V gave up 1 base and J gave up 7 bases, with 16 bases separating them. The CDR3 runs to 15 residues. The CDR3 nucleotides are TGTGCCAGCAGCTTAGATGAGACGGGGGCCTCTGGCTACACCTTC. This translates into CASSLDETGASGYTF. The full variable domain, with the rest looked up from reference TRBV7-6 and TRBJ1-2, is GAGVSQSPRYKVTKRGQDVALRCDPISGHVSLYWYRQALGQGPEFLTYFNYEAQQDKSGLPNDRFSAERPEGSISTLTIQRTEQRDSAMYRCASSLDETGASGYTFGSGTRLTVV.

This clonotype was counted many times. The gene calls are TRBV5-1 and TRBJ2-2, with a possible D match to TRBD1 (6 bases). This CDR3 is built from 14 residues. V was trimmed by 5 bases and J by 5 bases, leaving 13 bases between them. In germline, CDR1 is SGHRS, CDR2 YFSETQ. This CDR3 is CASSNDRPTGELFF. DNA for the CDR3: TGCGCCAGCAGTAACGACAGGCCTACCGGGGAGCTGTTTTTT.

Concerning this clonotype: The missing conserved phenylalanine or tryptophan at the end of this CDR3 makes a read error likely. This chain joins TRBV30 and TRBJ2-6; 11 bases match TRBD2. This CDR3 has 19 residues. Germline V gives CDR1 GTSNPN, CDR2 SVGIG (reference sequence). The J segment lost 0 bases and the V segment lost 0 bases, leaving 7 bases of the junction unmatched. The CDR3 here is CAWSVLRTSGYSGANVLTV. In DNA, the CDR3 is TGTGCCTGGAGTGTACTGAGGACTAGCGGGTACTCTGGGGCCAACGTCCTGACTGTC.

This clonotype was found many times. The V gene is TRBV5-5, the J gene TRBJ1-2, with D possibly TRBD1 on 5 matching bases. Trimming left V 4 bases short and J 5 bases short, with 21 bases between. The CDR3 is 16 residues long. Per germline, CDR1 SGHKS and CDR2 YYEKEE (reference sequence). The CDR3 region is CASSLSDRGGIYGYTF. As DNA, the CDR3 is TGTGCCAGCAGCCTGTCAGATCGGGGGGGTATTTATGGCTACACCTTC.

The V call is TRBV20-1, the J call TRBJ1-4; D may be TRBD1 (6 bases). From germline, CDR1 is DFQATT and CDR2 SNEGSKA (reference sequence). CDR3 length: 13 amino acids. The V gene lost 2 bases and the J gene lost 7 bases, with 11 bases spanning the gap. The CDR3 DNA sequence: TGCAGTGCTAGACAGGGGATGGGTGAAAAACTGTTTTTT. Translating it yields CSARQGMGEKLFF.

The chain joins TRBV12-3 or TRBV12-4 to TRBJ1-4; TRBD1 agrees at 8 bases. This CDR3 spans 14 amino acids. V lost 6 bases, J lost 7 bases, and 7 bases stayed unmatched. This CDR3 is CASSLDRGGEKLFF. The CDR3 bases are TGTGCCAGCAGCCTCGACAGGGGCGGTGAAAAACTGTTTTTT.

The chain is built from TRBV12-3 or TRBV12-4 and TRBJ1-2; D gene ambiguous. The CDR3 length is 11 residues. Trimming removed 5 bases from V and 12 bases from J, with 13 bases in between. In DNA form, the CDR3 reads TGTGCCAGCAGTAAACTTACTGGAAACACCTTC. Its translation: CASSKLTGNTF.

The rearrangement joins TRBV13 to TRBJ1-4, with 7 positions matching TRBD1. CDR3 length: 16 residues. Germline V CDR1 and CDR2: PRHDT, FYEKMQ (reference sequence). V lost 1 base to trimming and J lost 2 bases; unmatched junction nucleotides: 4. The CDR3 reads CASSLEGARTNEKLFF. CDR3 nucleotides: TGTGCCAGCAGCTTAGAGGGGGCGCGTACTAATGAAAAACTGTTTTTT.

Regarding this clonotype: A much larger clone lies a single base off, so this may be a read error. The rearrangement links TRBV7-3 to TRBJ1-1; D is perhaps TRBD1 (5 bases). The V and J ends lost 6 bases and 5 bases respectively, with 13 bases between them. The CDR3 is 13 residues long. Germline-derived CDR1 and CDR2 are SGHTA and FQGTGA. CDR3 bases: TGTGCCAGCAGTTTATTACAGGATACTGAAGCTTTCTTT. This codes for CASSLLQDTEAFF.

This clonotype was observed at least ten times. The chain has TRBV6-6 and TRBJ1-2; a possible D gene is TRBD1 (6 bases). From germline, CDR1 is MNHNY and CDR2 SVGAGI (reference sequence). This CDR3 is 17 amino acids long. The V end lost 5 bases, the J end lost 4 bases, and 23 bases lay between the germline ends. Written as DNA, the CDR3 is TGTGCCAGCAGTAGTTGGACAGCACCTAACAGAGTCTATGGCTACACCTTC. Protein product: CASSSWTAPNRVYGYTF.

A note on this clonotype: One junction end disagrees with the germline gene, perhaps due to a read error. The chain links TRBV10-3 to TRBJ1-1, with 12 nucleotides matching TRBD1. Germline values: CDR1 ENHRY, CDR2 SYGVKD. The CDR3 consists of 15 residues. The CDR3 DNA reads TGTGCCATCAGTCTTGGGACAGGGGGCGTCGGTGAAGCTTGCTTT. It translates to CAISLGTGGVGEACF.

Ten or more counts support this clonotype. The chain recombines TRBV19 with TRBJ1-4, with D unresolved. The CDR3 consists of 18 residues. Trimming cost V 0 bases and J 3 bases, with 17 bases left between them. CDR1 is LNHDA, CDR2 SQIVND, per germline (reference sequence). The DNA for the CDR3 is TGTGCCAGTAGTATAGATGCGCGACCCGAGAGGGCTAATGAAAAACTGTTTTTT. Protein: CASSIDARPERANEKLFF.

This clonotype was detected ten times or more. A single base separates this from a much larger clone, so it may be a read error. V and J are TRBV7-9 and TRBJ1-1; no clear D gene. The CDR3 contains 12 residues. V gave up 1 base and J gave up 7 bases, with 7 bases separating them. Germline-derived CDR1 and CDR2 are SEHNR and FQNEAQ (reference sequence). The CDR3 protein is CASSLVYIEAFF. Written as DNA, the CDR3 is TGTGCCAGCAGCTTAGTGTACATTGAAGCTTTCTTT. Variable domain in full (rest from reference TRBV7-9 and TRBJ1-1): DTGVSQNPRHKITKRGQNVTFRCDPISEHNRLYWYRQTLGQGPEFLTYFQNEAQLEKSRLLSDRFSAERPKGSFSTLEIQRTEQGDSAMYLCASSLVYIEAFFGQGTRLTVV.

The J gene is TRBJ1-2, the V gene TRBV5-5; D is perhaps TRBD1 (6 bases). Trimming removed 4 bases from V and 5 bases from J, with 18 bases in between. Germline V gene data show CDR1 as SGHKS and CDR2 as YYEKEE (reference sequence). CDR3 length: 15 residues. CDR3 amino acids: CASSPGQRASYGYTF. Here the CDR3 DNA reads TGTGCCAGCAGCCCCGGACAGAGGGCCAGTTATGGCTACACCTTC.

This clonotype showed up many times. This chain connects TRBV5-6 to TRBJ1-2, with 9 positions matching TRBD1. Germline values: CDR1 SGHDT, CDR2 YYEEEE. The CDR3 consists of 15 residues. V was clipped by 4 bases and J by 4 bases; unmatched bases: 8. DNA of the CDR3: TGTGCCAGCAGCCTCCGGGACAGGGTTCCCTATGGCTACACCTTC. Its translation: CASSLRDRVPYGYTF.

Regarding this clonotype: The junction departs from germline at one end; a sequencing error may be responsible. V is TRBV5-4 and J is TRBJ1-4; no clear D. The CDR3 covers 15 residues. From germline, CDR1 is SGHNT and CDR2 YYREEE (reference sequence). The CDR3 reads CASSLADGNNEELFF. The CDR3 DNA is TGTGCCAGCAGCTTGGCGGACGGGAATAATGAAGAACTGTTTTTT.

The CDR3 coding sequence is TGCAGTGCTGTTCGCGTGGGTTACGAGCAGTACTTC. Its protein product is CSAVRVGYEQYF. The rearrangement joins TRBV20-1 to TRBJ2-7, with D unresolved. CDR1 DFQATT and CDR2 SNEGSKA come from the germline V gene (reference sequence). This CDR3 region has 12 residues. Trimming shortened V by 5 bases and J by 4 bases, and 12 bases separated the two germline ends.